Only a few counts were recorded for the clone carrying this T cell receptor beta chain. Individual cDNA molecules received unique molecular identifiers in the library. TCRdb reprocessed the RACE reads via MiXCR and lists one record per CDR3 protein. The table lists around 69,000 distinct CDR3 sequences, 8.5% of them singletons. V shed 6 bases, J shed 6 bases, and the junction held 9 bases outside the gene matches. The CDR3 loop spans 14 amino acids. This record belongs to a study of human T cells and chemical hapten exposure. Across the whole study: Patients, predominantly female, presented with alopecia areata, totalis or universalis.

Stated time point: patch test 2, 6 weeks after DPC sensitization. Treatment denoted: therapeutic diphenylcyclopropenone sensitization with weekly scalp DPC. Sequencing was performed on whole blood, taken in connection with sensitization to the hapten diphenylcyclopropenone (DPC). The chain recombines TRBV12-3 or TRBV12-4 with TRBJ2-7; 9 positions agree with TRBD1. The TCR originated in a woman aged 50 to 60 with alopecia areata. Some clones in this sample may be carry-over from other donors' samples. CDR3 in amino acids: CASRTGTGSPEQYF. The CDR3 DNA follows: TGTGCCAGCAGAACCGGGACAGGGAGTCCCGAGCAGTACTTC.